This T cell receptor beta chain derives from a study of blood T cell repertoires in COVID-19. As for the study in general: Samples representing acute and convalescent COVID-19 were sourced from the United States, Italy and Spain.

Assay: immunoSEQ multiplex PCR; the TCRdb copy retains only in-frame clones and omits some. The table records roughly 240,000 clones, around 88% of them present only once. This clonotype was sampled from a woman aged 25-40 years who had recovered from COVID-19. Material: peripheral blood.

The CDR3 is CASSYNGEDEQYF. Written as DNA, the CDR3 is TGTGCCAGCAGTTACAACGGCGAGGACGAGCAGTACTTC. The V gene is TRBV6-5, the J gene TRBJ2-7, with unresolved D. Germline V gene lookup returns CDR1 MNHEY and CDR2 SVGAGI. V gave up 2 bases and J gave up 5 bases, with 10 bases separating them. The CDR3 consists of 13 residues.